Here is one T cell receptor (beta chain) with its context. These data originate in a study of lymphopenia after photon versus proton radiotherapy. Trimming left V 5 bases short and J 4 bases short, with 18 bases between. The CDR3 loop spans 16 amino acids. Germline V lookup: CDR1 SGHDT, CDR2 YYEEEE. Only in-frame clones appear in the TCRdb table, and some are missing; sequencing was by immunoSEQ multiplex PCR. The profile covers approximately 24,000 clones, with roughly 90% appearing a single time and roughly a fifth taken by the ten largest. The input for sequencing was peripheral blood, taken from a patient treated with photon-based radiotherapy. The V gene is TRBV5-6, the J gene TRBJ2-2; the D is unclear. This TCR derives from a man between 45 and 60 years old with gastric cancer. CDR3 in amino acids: CASSRRLSIGTGELFF. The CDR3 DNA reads TGTGCCAGCAGTCGAAGACTGTCGATTGGCACCGGGGAGCTGTTTTTT.